The 16 T cell receptor beta chains reported below all come from one sample, sequenced in a study of blood T cells in healthy people across ages. The second PCR ran roughly 7 to 12 cycles with a sample-barcoded 5' primer and J-beta primers. MiXCR, applied by TCRdb to the 5' RACE reads, yields one record per CDR3 protein. This table holds 1.5 million to 1.8 million distinct CDR3 sequences, roughly 43% found once. Sequenced: blood. These receptors all come from a woman under 30 in good health.

In its sample, this clonotype was seen a few times. The chain links TRBV11-2 to TRBJ2-5; no reliable D call. CDR3 length equals 14 residues. The germline gives CDR1 SGHAT, CDR2 FQNNGV. Trimming shortened V by 1 base and J by 7 bases, and 13 bases separated the two germline ends. DNA for the CDR3: TGTGCCAGCAGCTTAGGTGACTCTCCGGTGACCCAGTACTTC. Protein product: CASSLGDSPVTQYF.

The rearrangement uses TRBV28 and TRBJ2-3; D remains unclear. Germline V lookup: CDR1 MDHEN, CDR2 SYDVKM. V dropped 7 bases and J dropped 2 bases, with 19 bases sitting between them. The CDR3 has 16 residues. The CDR3: CASNHWPVGPTDTQYF. CDR3 DNA sequence: TGTGCCAGCAACCATTGGCCCGTAGGGCCCACAGATACGCAGTATTTT.

The chain couples TRBV20-1 to TRBJ1-1; D call uncertain. Trimming took 3 bases from V and 1 from J, leaving 9 bases between them. Looked up from germline, CDR1 is DFQATT and CDR2 is SNEGSKA (reference sequence). This CDR3 spans 13 amino acids. The CDR3 sequence is CSASRRPNTEAFF. In DNA form, the CDR3 reads TGCAGTGCTAGTCGACGGCCGAACACTGAAGCTTTCTTT.

This chain connects TRBV5-6 to TRBJ1-1; D unresolved. The CDR3 is 13 amino acids. V was shortened by 4 bases and J by 4 bases, with 11 bases between the two germline ends. In germline, CDR1 is SGHDT, CDR2 YYEEEE. DNA of the CDR3: TGTGCCAGCAGCGAAACTATGGGCACTGAAGCTTTCTTT. Its protein product is CASSETMGTEAFF.

This chain joins TRBV9 and TRBJ1-6; D remains unclear. The CDR3 runs to 15 residues. Per germline, CDR1 SGDLS and CDR2 YYNGEE. The V gene lost 0 bases and the J gene lost 6 bases, with 10 bases spanning the gap. Written as DNA, the CDR3 is TGTGCCAGCAGCGTAGATGAGTTTGGTAATTCACCCCTCCACTTT. Protein product: CASSVDEFGNSPLHF.

The chain recombines TRBV7-2 with TRBJ2-7; 8 bases map to TRBD2. CDR3 length equals 16 residues. V lost 1 base to trimming and J lost 1 base; unmatched junction nucleotides: 6. Looked up from germline, CDR1 is SGHTA and CDR2 is FQGNSA. The CDR3 region has the DNA TGTGCCAGCAGCTTAGTCGGGGGGGAGTGGTCCTACGAGCAGTACTTC. Translated: CASSLVGGEWSYEQYF.

This clonotype turned up a few times. The genes are TRBV3-1 and TRBJ1-2, with TRBD1 matching over 9 bases. CDR3 length equals 16 residues. V trimming: 2 bases; J trimming: 4 bases; junction bases outside the gene matches: 8. Germline-derived CDR1 and CDR2 are LGHDT and YNNKEL (reference sequence). CDR3 amino acids: CASSQSIPTGGYGYTF. The DNA for the CDR3 is TGTGCCAGCAGCCAATCCATCCCGACAGGGGGCTATGGCTACACCTTC.

The genes are TRBV29-1 and TRBJ1-1; maybe TRBD1 (6 bases). Trimming cost V 6 bases and J 6 bases, with 17 bases left between them. Per germline, CDR1 SQVTM and CDR2 ANQGSEA. CDR3 size: 13 residues. Written as DNA, the CDR3 is TGCAGCGTGGAGAGGACAGACCGGGCTGAAGCTTTCTTT. This codes for CSVERTDRAEAFF.

V gene TRBV11-1 combines with J gene TRBJ2-5; TRBD1 matches at 8 bases. The CDR3 extends over 20 amino acids. J gave up 1 base and V 7 bases, and 23 bases lay outside the gene matches. The germline V gene encodes CDR1 SGHAT and CDR2 FQDESV (reference sequence). CDR3 in amino acids: CASTFTNRWTGKGVQETQYF. The CDR3 coding sequence is TGTGCCAGCACCTTTACAAATCGCTGGACAGGGAAGGGAGTCCAAGAGACCCAGTACTTC.

This clonotype was detected a few times. The genes are TRBV4-1 and TRBJ2-3; D gene ambiguous. The CDR3 totals 14 residues. In germline, CDR1 is MGHRA, CDR2 YSYEKL. Trimming shortened V by 0 bases and J by 3 bases, and 7 bases separated the two germline ends. CDR3 in amino acids: CASSQDWLTDTQYF. The CDR3 bases are TGCGCCAGCAGCCAAGACTGGCTGACAGATACGCAGTATTTT.

The chain couples TRBV29-1 to TRBJ2-3; D is unresolved. Between the trimmed V and J ends, which lost 0 bases and 0 bases, there was a span of 7 bases. CDR3 size: 14 residues. Germline V gene sequence: CDR1 SQVTM, CDR2 ANQGSEA. CDR3 residues: CSVEDTDSTDTQYF. Written as DNA, the CDR3 is TGCAGCGTTGAAGATACAGATAGCACAGATACGCAGTATTTT.

J is TRBJ2-4 and V is TRBV25-1; D uncertain. Germline CDR1 MGHDK, CDR2 SYGVNS. Trimming left V 5 bases short and J 7 bases short, with 12 bases between. The CDR3 is 13 amino acids. The CDR3 DNA follows: TGTGCCAGCAGTCCCCGCGGTCCTAACATTCAGTACTTC. It encodes CASSPRGPNIQYF. The variable domain in full, completed from reference TRBV25-1 and TRBJ2-4, reads EADIYQTPRYLVIGTGKKITLECSQTMGHDKMYWYQQDPGMELHLIHYSYGVNSTEKGDLSSESTVSRIRTEHFPLTLESARPSHTSQYLCASSPRGPNIQYFGAGTRLSVL.

V is TRBV27 and J is TRBJ2-1, with D possibly called TRBD1 or TRBD2 (5 bases each). V was clipped by 7 bases and J by 3 bases, with 13 bases between them. Germline V gives CDR1 MNHEY, CDR2 SMNVEV (reference sequence). This CDR3 has 14 residues. The CDR3 region has the DNA TGTGCCAGCATTTCCGGGACGGGCTACAATGAGCAGTTCTTC. Translation: CASISGTGYNEQFF.

This chain uses TRBV4-3 with TRBJ2-1; D is possibly TRBD2 (6 bases). Per germline, CDR1 LGHNA and CDR2 YSLEER. The CDR3 covers 18 residues. V lost 0 bases to trimming and J lost 5 bases, with 20 bases between them. CDR3: CASSQDKAGRPINNEQFF. For the CDR3, the DNA is TGCGCCAGCAGCCAAGATAAAGCGGGTCGTCCCATCAACAATGAGCAGTTCTTC.

This clonotype was recorded a few times. The CDR3 DNA follows: TGTGCCAGCAGTTTCCAAGTTGGGGGCTCCGAGCAGTACTTC. This translates into CASSFQVGGSEQYF. V is TRBV27 and J is TRBJ2-7; the D gene is possibly TRBD1 (6 bases). V shed 3 bases and J shed 6 bases, with 15 bases lying between them. Per the germline V gene, CDR1 is MNHEY and CDR2 is SMNVEV (reference sequence). The length of the CDR3 is 14 residues.

The chain is built from TRBV7-2 and TRBJ2-5; D is perhaps TRBD2 (6 bases). Germline assignment: CDR1 SGHTA and CDR2 FQGNSA. The ends were cut back, 1 base at V and 1 base at J, with 10 bases in the middle. CDR3 size: 15 residues. The CDR3 nucleotides read TGTGCCAGCAGCTTAGGAGCACTAGCCCAAGAGACCCAGTACTTC. Amino acid sequence: CASSLGALAQETQYF.